The T cell receptor beta chain described here comes from a study of T cells in localized non-small cell lung cancer (dated by TCRdb to 2020 to 2021). About the full investigation: The study analyzed T cell repertoires of about 230 early-stage NSCLC patients, comparing tumors and uninvolved tumor-adjacent lungs. All 220 or so NSCLC patients in the cohort were treatment-naive and had localized lung tumors that were resected. NSCLC patients had a mean age of around 66 years, and 120 to 150 were male and about 110 female.

Notes on this clone: No antigen is known for it. Per-nucleotide qualities are absent, and no much larger clonotype sits a single base away.

Here is what the overall study found, with its caveats: Because of the exploratory design, TCR variables were selected using unadjusted p-values without false-discovery rate correction. Uninvolved tumor-adjacent lung showed the highest T cell clonality, higher than tumor, which suggests more focused antigenic responses in the uninvolved tumor-adjacent lung. Because multi-region tumor sequencing was not done, intratumor heterogeneity could not be ruled out. Of the top 100 tumor clones, a median of roughly 60 were detected in paired uninvolved adjacent lung; approximately 28 were also among that lung's top 100. Longer overall survival was associated with higher T cell density in blood, whereas shorter survival was associated with higher clonality in adjacent lung.

At diagnosis, peripheral blood, uninvolved tumor-adjacent lung and tumor were collected and stored as a combination of fresh-frozen and FFPE material. For TCR repertoire profiling, blood samples were analyzed in the form of peripheral blood mononuclear cells. TCR beta CDR3 regions were sequenced from DNA using the immunoSEQ Assay. Regarding the original processing steps: T cell density was computed as TCR beta template counts normalized to usable DNA estimated by amplifying housekeeping genes. Richness was estimated using the preseqR package, with extrapolation to 400,000 templates for PBMC samples and to 120,000 templates for tissue samples. Clonality was calculated as one minus Pielou's evenness. Tissue-enriched TCRs were identified by differential abundance testing using productive amino-acid clonotypes, minimum total count 5 and alpha 0.1. Repertoire overlap between compartments was quantified with the Jaccard Index and Morisita Overlap Index. GLIPH grouped TCR beta CDR3s together with public tetramer-defined viral CDR3s, and a viral motif had to include at least three viral sequences and show V-gene enrichment. The table was pulled from immuneACCESS by TCRdb, which kept in-frame rearrangements only. Such tables lose some clones; where checked, under half of the loss comes from unresolved V genes, and the rest has no known cause. V, J and clone size were drawn from that table, and D and trimming were deduced from the DNA. The table for this sample lists about 41,000 clones; roughly 86% of them were counted only once. The ten largest account for about 6.6% of the sample.

V is reduced by 6 bases and J by 3 bases, leaving a spacing of 14 bases between them. Counted from cysteine to phenylalanine, this CDR3 has 14 amino acids. Kept here is only the CDR3 DNA, which spans 42 bases and is read in frame from base 1. From a lookup of the germline V gene (reference sequence), CDR1 and CDR2 are MNHNY and SVGAGI. This receptor chain uses TRBV6-6 and TRBJ1-1; TRBD1 could be the D gene, as 6 bases match. The sample consisted of peripheral blood, taken before any cancer treatment. The receptor comes from a woman aged 18 to 55 with stage III lung adenocarcinoma. This receptor has the CDR3 CASRPRGGDTEAFF. The DNA is TGTGCCAGCAGACCTAGGGGGGGGGACACTGAAGCTTTCTTT.